This T cell receptor (beta chain) was identified in a study of blood T cell repertoires in COVID-19. In the study overall: There were acute and convalescent COVID-19 samples, and they came from the United States, Italy and Spain. The analysed material was cDNA or gDNA that came from T cells, B-cell-depleted T cells, or PBMCs.

Per the germline V gene, CDR1 is MNHEY and CDR2 is SVGEGT. The CDR3 runs to 16 residues. The V gene lost 0 bases and the J gene lost 5 bases, with 14 bases spanning the gap. Study processing details: The authors estimated nucleated cell counts from reference gene primer amplification. Sequencing used immunoSEQ multiplex PCR; TCRdb keeps in-frame clones, though not all of them. V, J and clone size were drawn from that table, and D and trimming were deduced from the DNA. The sample lists about 270,000 clones, about 87% occurring once. This TCR derives from a man in his 60s who had recovered from COVID-19. V gene TRBV6-2 or TRBV6-3 combines with J gene TRBJ2-1; D might be TRBD1 (6 bases). Sequences were obtained from peripheral blood. This CDR3 is CASSYSGRGWDNEQFF. CDR3 DNA sequence: TGTGCCAGCAGTTACTCAGGCAGGGGATGGGACAATGAGCAGTTCTTC.